Listed below are T cell receptor beta chains from one sample, sequenced in a study of tumor-infiltrating lymphocytes in oesophageal squamous cell carcinoma. TCRdb ran MiXCR on the PCR reads and lists one entry per CDR3 protein. The sample has fewer than 20,000 distinct CDR3 sequences, roughly two fifths seen once; the top ten hold more than 25%. The sequencing sample was made of esophageal tumor tissue. These receptors came from a male donor with esophageal squamous cell carcinoma. The CDR3 runs from the conserved cysteine through the conserved F or W. A D gene is named only where the DNA matches it firmly. Size is stated for part of the rows, as once, few or many counts, or as a class when the clone is expanded.

D,V,size,J,DNA,CDR3
TRBD2,TRBV9,many,TRBJ2-1,TGTGCCAGCACCCCTCCCGGGAGGGTTTACAATGAGCAGTTCTTC,CASTPPGRVYNEQFF
TRBD1,TRBV6-1,once,TRBJ2-5,TGTGCCAGCAGCGCTCAGGGGGCGCCCCGAGAGACCCAGTACTTC,CASSAQGAPRETQYF
TRBD1,TRBV6-1,many,TRBJ1-6,TGTGCCAGCAATCAACAGGGGGCCTATAATTCACCCCTCCACTTC,CASNQQGAYNSPLHF
TRBD1,TRBV19,many,TRBJ1-1,TGTGCCAGTAATACAGGGGTAGGAGGGACTGAAGCTTTCTTT,CASNTGVGGTEAFF
-,TRBV7-1,-,TRBJ2-1,TGTGCCAGCAGCAGGGGGTCGTCCTACAATGAGCAGTTCTTC,CASSRGSSYNEQFF
TRBD2,TRBV5-6,-,TRBJ2-7,TGTGCCAGCAGCTCGGGGACTAGCGGCTACGAGCAGTACTTC,CASSSGTSGYEQYF
-,TRBV7-2,-,TRBJ2-1,TGTGCCAGCAGCTTGGCTACAGCTTACAATGAGCAGTTCTTC,CASSLATAYNEQFF
TRBD2,TRBV7-3,-,TRBJ2-1,TGTGCCAGCAGCTTAGTCACTAGCGGGGGAAACAATGAGCAGTTCTTC,CASSLVTSGGNNEQFF
-,TRBV9,few,TRBJ2-7,TGTGCCAGCAGCCAGGAGGGACAGCCCTACGAGCAGTACTTC,CASSQEGQPYEQYF
TRBD1,TRBV24-1,many,TRBJ2-5,TGTGCCACCAGTGACCCCGGACAGGACGACCAAGAGACCCAGTACTTC,CATSDPGQDDQETQYF
-,TRBV7-9,-,TRBJ1-2,TGTGCCAGCAGCTTATCATATGGCTACACCTTC,CASSLSYGYTF
-,TRBV19,-,TRBJ2-1,TGTGCCAGTAGGCTAACCGTCACCTACAATGAGCAGTTCTTC,CASRLTVTYNEQFF
-,TRBV24-1,many,TRBJ1-5,TGTGCCACCAGTGATGCCGACGGGACGGGGAATCAGCCCCAGCATTTT,CATSDADGTGNQPQHF
-,TRBV10-3,few,TRBJ2-1,TGTGCCATCAGACGGGACTCTTCGAATGAGCAGTTCTTC,CAIRRDSSNEQFF
TRBD2,TRBV7-2,-,TRBJ2-7,TGTGCCAGCAGCCTACTAGCGGGGGGGTACGAGCAGTACTTC,CASSLLAGGYEQYF
-,TRBV11-2,-,TRBJ2-5,TGTGCCAGCGAGGCAGGGAGGACCCAGTACTTC,CASEAGRTQYF
-,TRBV24-1,-,TRBJ2-4,TGTGCCACCAGTGATGGGGGGTTTCTCGGTCAGTACTTC,CATSDGGFLGQYF
-,TRBV27,-,TRBJ1-5,TGTGCCAGCAGTTTGGGGGGTTTTGGTCAGCCCCAGCATTTT,CASSLGGFGQPQHF
-,TRBV10-2,-,TRBJ2-7,TGCGCCAGCAGCGGGGACGGCTACGAGCAGTACTTC,CASSGDGYEQYF
TRBD2,TRBV7-8,few,TRBJ2-7,TGTGCCAGCAGCCTACTGGCGGGAGGCCCCGATTACGAGCAGTACTTC,CASSLLAGGPDYEQYF
-,TRBV12-3/TRBV12-4,-,TRBJ1-6,TGTGCCAGCAGCCGACTAGCGGACTACAATGAGCAGTTCTTT,CASSRLADYNEQFF
-,TRBV2,few,TRBJ2-4,TGTGCCAGCGGTCCGGATGGGGGGGCCAAAAACATTCAGTACTTC,CASGPDGGAKNIQYF
-,TRBV7-3,-,TRBJ2-5,TGTGCCAGCAGCTTAAGGTGGACGTCGGGTGAGCAGTACTTC,CASSLRWTSGEQYF
TRBD2,TRBV7-8,-,TRBJ2-7,TGTGCCAGCGAACAGGGACTAGCGGGAGCCTACGAGCAGTACTTC,CASEQGLAGAYEQYF
-,TRBV7-6,-,TRBJ2-1,TGTGCTAGCAGCAGGGACTTATACAATGAGCAGTTCTTC,CASSRDLYNEQFF
-,TRBV7-2,-,TRBJ2-7,TGTGCCAGCAGCTTATCACTAGAGCGGCGGCATGAGCAGTACTTC,CASSLSLERRHEQYF
TRBD2,TRBV28,-,TRBJ2-7,TGTGCCAGCAGTACGACTAGCGGGTACAATGAGCAGTACTTC,CASSTTSGYNEQYF